The 13 T cell receptor beta chains below all came from one sample that was sequenced in a study of CD8+ T cells in alopecia areata. cDNA reverse transcribed from extracted RNA served as the sequencing template. This table comes from immunoSEQ multiplex PCR, and its TCRdb copy is limited to in-frame clones, with some not included. The sample has roughly 140,000 clones; approximately 85% are singletons. Treatment meaning: oral pan-JAK inhibitor, 5-10 mg twice daily. This material consisted of CD8+ T cells sorted from blood, taken at week 4, from a patient treated with tofacitinib. Receptors were obtained from a human donor with alopecia areata.

The chain uses TRBV5-1 and TRBJ2-7; 11 bases match TRBD1. The CDR3 has 15 amino acids. Germline-derived CDR1 and CDR2 are SGHRS and YFSETQ. Trimming cost V 0 bases and J 5 bases; bases outside gene matches: 4. As DNA, the CDR3 is TGCGCCAGCAGCTTGGCAGGACAGGGGGCGCACGAGCAGTACTTC. It is translated as CASSLAGQGAHEQYF.

The chain carries TRBV7-9 and TRBJ2-7; 8 positions match TRBD1. Unmatched junction bases numbered 8, after V lost 7 bases and J lost 0 bases. The CDR3 has 15 amino acids. Per the germline V gene, CDR1 is SEHNR and CDR2 is FQNEAQ (reference sequence). The CDR3 protein is CASTDRTGSSYEQYF. The CDR3 DNA follows: TGTGCCAGCACCGACCGGACAGGGAGCTCCTACGAGCAGTACTTC.

The chain employs TRBV5-1 and TRBJ2-3; 8 bases fit TRBD1. The CDR3 is made up of 16 amino acids. Germline CDR1 SGHRS, CDR2 YFSETQ. The V gene end was trimmed by 2 bases and the J gene end by 5 bases; junction bases not matched to a gene: 10. The DNA for the CDR3 is TGCGCCAGCAGCTTCGGACAGGGCGGCACGAAAGATACGCAGTATTTT. Translating it yields CASSFGQGGTKDTQYF.

V usage is TRBV30 and J usage is TRBJ2-7; 7 positions match TRBD1. Germline V gives CDR1 GTSNPN, CDR2 SVGIG (reference sequence). The CDR3 sequence is 13 residues long. V gave up 0 bases and J gave up 2 bases; unmatched junction bases: 1. CDR3 residues: CAWSVGQTYEQYF. The DNA of the CDR3 is TGTGCCTGGAGTGTGGGACAGACCTACGAGCAGTACTTC.

The chain recombines TRBV4-3 with TRBJ2-5; 10 nucleotides align to TRBD2. The CDR3 consists of 16 residues. In germline, CDR1 is LGHNA, CDR2 YSLEER. The junction had 7 bases not matched to a gene; V was cut back by 1 base and J by 5 bases. The CDR3 loop reads CASSQGALAGVETQYF. The CDR3 bases are TGCGCCAGCAGCCAAGGAGCTCTAGCGGGGGTGGAGACCCAGTACTTC.

V is TRBV7-9 and J is TRBJ1-6, with a possible D match to TRBD1 (5 bases). This CDR3 has 14 residues. With 4 bases removed from V and 8 bases from J, the gap between germline ends came to 12 bases. CDR1 is SEHNR, CDR2 FQNEAQ, per germline (reference sequence). The CDR3 bases are TGTGCCAGCAGCTACGGGACGGCAGATTCACCCCTCCACTTT. This sequence encodes CASSYGTADSPLHF.

The chain recombines TRBV27 with TRBJ1-1, with 7 bases matching TRBD1. CDR3 size: 14 residues. Germline loops: CDR1 MNHEY, CDR2 SMNVEV (reference sequence). J was trimmed by 4 bases and V by 7 bases; bases with no gene match: 9. The CDR3 spells CASTKQGRSTEAFF. The CDR3 DNA is TGTGCCAGCACGAAACAGGGGAGGAGCACTGAAGCTTTCTTT.

The CDR3 reads CASSPTMNTEAFF. CDR3 nucleotide sequence: TGTGCCAGCAGTCCCACCATGAACACTGAAGCTTTCTTT. The rearrangement joins TRBV27 to TRBJ1-1; D gene uncertain. Between the trimmed V and J ends, which lost 5 bases and 0 bases, there was a span of 7 bases. CDR3 length: 13 amino acids. Germline V gene lookup returns CDR1 MNHEY and CDR2 SMNVEV (reference sequence).

The genes are TRBV18 and TRBJ2-3; tentatively, D is TRBD1 (5 bases). This CDR3 region has 15 residues. The ends were cut back, 8 bases at V and 0 bases at J, with 15 bases in the middle. Germline-derived CDR1 and CDR2 are KGHSH and LQKENI. In DNA form, the CDR3 reads TGTGCCAGCCAACAGGAGAGATCAAGCACAGATACGCAGTATTTT. Translating it yields CASQQERSSTDTQYF.

This chain uses TRBV19 with TRBJ2-7; weak D call: TRBD2 (6 bases). Trimming stripped 4 bases from V and 5 bases from J, with 12 bases between. This CDR3 comprises 13 residues. Per the germline V gene, CDR1 is LNHDA and CDR2 is SQIVND (reference sequence). This chain's CDR3 is CASSNGGGNEQYF. The DNA for the CDR3 is TGTGCCAGTAGTAATGGAGGAGGGAACGAGCAGTACTTC.

As regards this clone: Distinct nucleotide sequences in the sample also encode this CDR3. The chain has TRBV29-1 and TRBJ2-7; possibly TRBD2 for D (5 bases). This CDR3 spans 13 amino acids. V dropped 1 base and J dropped 1 base, with 8 bases sitting between them. The germline V gene encodes CDR1 SQVTM and CDR2 ANQGSEA. In DNA form, the CDR3 reads TGCAGCGTTGAAGCGGGGAGTTCCTACGAGCAGTACTTC. Protein sequence: CSVEAGSSYEQYF.

V usage is TRBV4-1 and J usage is TRBJ2-3, with D unclear. CDR3 length equals 12 residues. Germline V gene data show CDR1 as MGHRA and CDR2 as YSYEKL. V was trimmed by 0 bases and J by 9 bases, leaving 7 bases between them. CDR3 bases: TGCGCCAGCAGCCAAGATCAGGCAACGCAGTATTTT. Translation: CASSQDQATQYF.

The chain combines TRBV6-5 with TRBJ2-3; 10 bases agree with TRBD1. The CDR3 spans 16 residues. CDR1 MNHEY and CDR2 SVGAGI come from the germline V gene. Trimming cost V 4 bases and J 4 bases; bases outside gene matches: 8. Here the CDR3 reads CASSSPGTGAPDTQYF. CDR3 coding DNA: TGTGCCAGCAGTTCCCCCGGGACAGGGGCCCCAGATACGCAGTATTTT.